This T cell receptor (beta chain) was recovered during a study of OX40 agonist ivuxolimab in advanced cancers. Turning to the study itself: Patients were infused with ivuxolimab every 2 weeks at 0.01 to 10 mg/kg. General study points: Clonal expansion was among the lowest in partial responders at 0.1-3.0 mg/kg, especially CD8+. The study observed clonal expansion of CD4+ and CD8+ blood T cells by week 6 at 0.1 to 3.0 mg/kg.

Autoimmune disease history or systemic immunosuppression was exclusionary. Data came from immunoSEQ multiplex PCR; TCRdb stores just in-frame clones and leaves some out. The table lists under 20,000 clones, 70% to 90% of them singletons. Worth noting for this clone: Its specificity is unknown.

Deletions cut 8 bases from V and 0 bases from J, with 11 bases between. The germline CDR1 and CDR2 sequences are LNHDA and SQIVND (reference sequence). The CDR3 extends over 14 amino acids. This sequence joins TRBV19 and TRBJ1-3, with D unresolved. The material was CD4+ or CD8+ T cells sorted from blood, obtained in a trial of the OX40 agonist ivuxolimab. This receptor was obtained from an adult with an advanced solid tumor such as melanoma, head and neck, liver or kidney cancer. This chain's CDR3 is CASGETDSGNTIYF. The CDR3, as DNA: TGTGCCAGTGGGGAAACAGACTCTGGAAACACCATATATTTT.